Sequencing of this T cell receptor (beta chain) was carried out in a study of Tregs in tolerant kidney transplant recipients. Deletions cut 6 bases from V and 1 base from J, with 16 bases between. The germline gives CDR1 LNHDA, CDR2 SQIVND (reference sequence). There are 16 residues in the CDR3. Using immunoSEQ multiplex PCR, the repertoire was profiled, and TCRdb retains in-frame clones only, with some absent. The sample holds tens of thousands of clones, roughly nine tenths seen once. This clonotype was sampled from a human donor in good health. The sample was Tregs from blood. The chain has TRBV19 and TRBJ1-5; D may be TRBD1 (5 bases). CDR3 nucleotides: TGTGCCAGTAGACTCAACCAGGGTTACAGCAATCAGCCCCAGCATTTT. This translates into CASRLNQGYSNQPQHF.